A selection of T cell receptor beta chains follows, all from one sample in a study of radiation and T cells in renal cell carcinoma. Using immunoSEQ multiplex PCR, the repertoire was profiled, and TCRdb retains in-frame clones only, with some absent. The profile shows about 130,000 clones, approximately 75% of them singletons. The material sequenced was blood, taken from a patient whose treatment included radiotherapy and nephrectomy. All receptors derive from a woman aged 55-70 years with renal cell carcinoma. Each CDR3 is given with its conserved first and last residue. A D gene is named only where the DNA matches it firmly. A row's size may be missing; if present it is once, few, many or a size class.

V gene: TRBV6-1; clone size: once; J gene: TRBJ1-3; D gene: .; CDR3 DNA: TGTGCCAGCGTGGGTGATGGAAACACCATATATTTT; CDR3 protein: CASVGDGNTIYF
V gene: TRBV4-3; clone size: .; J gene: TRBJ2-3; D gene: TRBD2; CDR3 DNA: TGCGCCAGCAGCCAGATACTAGCGACAGATACGCAGTATTTT; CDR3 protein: CASSQILATDTQYF
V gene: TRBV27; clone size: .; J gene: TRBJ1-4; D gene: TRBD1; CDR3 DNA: TGTGCCAGCAGTCCCGACAGGGCAGAAAAACTGTTTTTT; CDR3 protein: CASSPDRAEKLFF
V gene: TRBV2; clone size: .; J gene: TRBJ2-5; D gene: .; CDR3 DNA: TGTGCCAGCCCGATTGTGGTGGGAGAACAAGAGACCCAGTACTTC; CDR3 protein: CASPIVVGEQETQYF
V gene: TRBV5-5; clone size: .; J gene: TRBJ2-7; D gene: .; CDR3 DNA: TGTGCCAGCAGCTTGAGTCTCTACGAGCAGTACTTC; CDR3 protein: CASSLSLYEQYF
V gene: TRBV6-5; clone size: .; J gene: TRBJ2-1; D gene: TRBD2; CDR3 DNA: TGTGCCAGCAGCCTACTAGCGGGTTACAATGAGCAGTTCTTC; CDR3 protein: CASSLLAGYNEQFF
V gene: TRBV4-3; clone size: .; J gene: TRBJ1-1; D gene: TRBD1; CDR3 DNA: TGCGCCAGCAGCCAAGAGGGACAGGGGACTGAAGCTTTCTTT; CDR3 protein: CASSQEGQGTEAFF
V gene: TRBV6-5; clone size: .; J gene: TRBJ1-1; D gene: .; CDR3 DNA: TGTGCCACTAGGGGACTGGGAACTGAAGCTTTCTTT; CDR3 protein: CATRGLGTEAFF
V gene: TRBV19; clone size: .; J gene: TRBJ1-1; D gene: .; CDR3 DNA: TGTGCCAGTAGTATACGGGCCCAAAGTCCCGCTAACACTGAAGCTTTCTTT; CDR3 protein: CASSIRAQSPANTEAFF
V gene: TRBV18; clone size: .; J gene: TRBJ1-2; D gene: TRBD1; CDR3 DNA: TGTGCCAGCTCACCAGGGACAGGGAATTATGGCTACACCTTC; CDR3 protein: CASSPGTGNYGYTF
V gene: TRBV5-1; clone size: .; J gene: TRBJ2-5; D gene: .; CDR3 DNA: TGCGCCAGCAGCTTGACAGGAGAGATGACCCAGTACTTC; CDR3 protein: CASSLTGEMTQYF
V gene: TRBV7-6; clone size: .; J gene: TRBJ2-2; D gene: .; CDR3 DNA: TGTGCCAGCAGCTTAGAGTCCACTGTATTAAACACCGGGGAGCTGTTTTTT; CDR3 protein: CASSLESTVLNTGELFF
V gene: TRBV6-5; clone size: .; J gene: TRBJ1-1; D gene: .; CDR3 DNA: TGTGCCAGCAGTTACTCCCAGACTGAAGCTTTCTTT; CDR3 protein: CASSYSQTEAFF
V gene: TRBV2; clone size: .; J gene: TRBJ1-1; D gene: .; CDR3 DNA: TGTGCCAGCAGTGATGGGGCACTGAACACTGAAGCTTTCTTT; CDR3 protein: CASSDGALNTEAFF
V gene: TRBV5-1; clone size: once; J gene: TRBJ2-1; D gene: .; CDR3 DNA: TGCGCCAGCAGCTTGGGCTCCTGGAATGAGCAGTTCTTC; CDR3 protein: CASSLGSWNEQFF
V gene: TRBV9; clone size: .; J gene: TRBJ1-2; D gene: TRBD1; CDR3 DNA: TGTGCCAGCAGCCCCGACAGGGGGGAGGTGGGTGTGAGGAACTATGGCTACACCTTC; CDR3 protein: CASSPDRGEVGVRNYGYTF
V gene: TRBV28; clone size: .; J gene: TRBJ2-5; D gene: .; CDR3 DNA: TGTGCCAGCAGTTTTACGGGGAACGGCTTAGAGACCCAGTACTTC; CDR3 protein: CASSFTGNGLETQYF
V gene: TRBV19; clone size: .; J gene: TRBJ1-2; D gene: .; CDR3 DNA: TGTGCCAGTAGTATCCGGCTAAGCTATGGCTACACCTTC; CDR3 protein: CASSIRLSYGYTF
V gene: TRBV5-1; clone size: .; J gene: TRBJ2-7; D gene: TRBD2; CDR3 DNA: TGCGCCAGCAGCTTGGACGCGGGAGTGATATACGAGCAGTACTTC; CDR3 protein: CASSLDAGVIYEQYF
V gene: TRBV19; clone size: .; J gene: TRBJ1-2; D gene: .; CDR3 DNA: TGTGCCAGTAGCCTCTCCTGGCCCCAGGGGAACTATGGCTACACCTTC; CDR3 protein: CASSLSWPQGNYGYTF
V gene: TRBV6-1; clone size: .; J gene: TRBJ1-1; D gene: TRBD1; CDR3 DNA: TGTGCCAGCAGTTTCGACAGGGTGAACCCTGAAGCTTTCTTT; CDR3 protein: CASSFDRVNPEAFF
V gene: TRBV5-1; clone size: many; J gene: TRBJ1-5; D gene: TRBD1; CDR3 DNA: TGCGCCAGCAGCCCAGGGGGTGAACAGCCCCAGCATTTT; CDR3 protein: CASSPGGEQPQHF
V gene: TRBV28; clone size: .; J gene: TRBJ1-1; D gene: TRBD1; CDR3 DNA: TGTGCCAGCAGTACAGGGGTCGAGAACACTGAAGCTTTCTTT; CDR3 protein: CASSTGVENTEAFF
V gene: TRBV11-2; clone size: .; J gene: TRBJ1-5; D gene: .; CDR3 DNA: TGTGCCAGCAGCCGGGCACATAGCAATCAGCCCCAGCATTTT; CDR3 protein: CASSRAHSNQPQHF